This entry features one T cell receptor (beta chain) sequence. What it binds is unknown. Generated by immunoSEQ multiplex PCR, the TCRdb table keeps only in-frame clones and is missing some. Found here are 95,000 to 110,000 clones, over 80% of them singletons; the top ten hold 5.5% to 7%. These data are taken from a study of T cell responses to AZD1222 COVID-19 vaccine. Study outcomes and limitations: Once two AZD1222 doses were given, Spike-specific TCR breadth and depth went up. Nearly half of spike-specific TCRs reportedly go after variant regions that carry no mutations. It should be noted that donors were predominantly white British and more often female, and clonal diversity was possibly underestimated.

CDR3 length: 18 amino acids. The J segment lost 0 bases and the V segment lost 6 bases, leaving 10 bases of the junction unmatched. Per the germline V gene, CDR1 is MNHEY and CDR2 is SMNVEV (reference sequence). This clonotype was obtained from an adult who received the AZD1222 COVID-19 vaccine. The specimen was peripheral blood, collected 28 days after the second AZD1222 dose. The rearrangement uses TRBV27 and TRBJ2-6; 8 bases agree with TRBD1. The CDR3 nucleotides read TGTGCCAGCAGCCTCAGGGGGCTCTCGAGCTCTGGGGCCAACGTCCTGACTTTC. Translating it yields CASSLRGLSSSGANVLTF.